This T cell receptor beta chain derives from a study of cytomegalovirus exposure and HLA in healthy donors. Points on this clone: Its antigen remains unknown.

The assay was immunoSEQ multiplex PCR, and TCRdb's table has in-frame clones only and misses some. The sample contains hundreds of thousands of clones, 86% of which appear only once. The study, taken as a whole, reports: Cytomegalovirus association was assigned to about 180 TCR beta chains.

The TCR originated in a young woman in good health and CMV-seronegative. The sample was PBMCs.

CDR3 DNA: TGTGCCAGCATTGGCCGGGATATCACTAAGTCCTACGAGCAGTACTTC. Its translation is CASIGRDITKSYEQYF. V gene TRBV2 combines with J gene TRBJ2-7; tentatively, D is TRBD2 (5 bases). The CDR3 has 16 amino acids. The germline V gene encodes CDR1 SNHLY and CDR2 FYNNEI. With 7 bases removed from V and 1 base from J, the gap between germline ends came to 20 bases. Drawing the rest from reference TRBV2 and TRBJ2-7, the complete variable domain is EPEVTQTPSHQVTQMGQEVILRCVPISNHLYFYWYRQILGQKVEFLVSFYNNEISEKSEIFDDQFSVERPDGSNFTLKIRSTKLEDSAMYFCASIGRDITKSYEQYFGPGTRLTVT.